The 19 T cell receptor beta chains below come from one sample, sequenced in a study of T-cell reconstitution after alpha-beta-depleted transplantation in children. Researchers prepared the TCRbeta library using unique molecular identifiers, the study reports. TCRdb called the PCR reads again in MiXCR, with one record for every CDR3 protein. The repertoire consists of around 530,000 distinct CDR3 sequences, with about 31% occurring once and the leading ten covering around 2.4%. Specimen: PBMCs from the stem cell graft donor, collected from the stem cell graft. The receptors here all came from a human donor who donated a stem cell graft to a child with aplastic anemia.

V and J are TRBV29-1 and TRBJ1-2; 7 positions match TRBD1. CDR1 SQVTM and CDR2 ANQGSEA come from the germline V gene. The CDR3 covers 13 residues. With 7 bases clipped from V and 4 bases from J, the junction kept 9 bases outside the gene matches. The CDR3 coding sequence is TGCAGCGCCGAGAGCGGGACAGCCTATGGCTACACCTTC. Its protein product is CSAESGTAYGYTF.

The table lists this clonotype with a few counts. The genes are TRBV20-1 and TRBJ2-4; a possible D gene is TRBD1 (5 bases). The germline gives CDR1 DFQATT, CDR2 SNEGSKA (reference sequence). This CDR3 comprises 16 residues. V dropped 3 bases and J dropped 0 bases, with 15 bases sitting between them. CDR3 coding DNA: TGCAGTGCTAGTGCGCCAGGGTTACTAGCCAAAAACATTCAGTACTTC. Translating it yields CSASAPGLLAKNIQYF.

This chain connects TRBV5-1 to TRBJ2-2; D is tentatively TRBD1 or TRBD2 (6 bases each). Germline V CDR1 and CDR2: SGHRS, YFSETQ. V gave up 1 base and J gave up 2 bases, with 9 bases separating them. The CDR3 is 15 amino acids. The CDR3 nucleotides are TGCGCCAGCAGCTTGTCCGGGGGCAACACCGGGGAGCTGTTTTTT. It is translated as CASSLSGGNTGELFF.

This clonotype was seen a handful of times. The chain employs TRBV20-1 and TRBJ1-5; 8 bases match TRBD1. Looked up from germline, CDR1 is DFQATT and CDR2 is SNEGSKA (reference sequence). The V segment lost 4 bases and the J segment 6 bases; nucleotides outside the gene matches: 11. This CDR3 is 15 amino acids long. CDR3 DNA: TGCAGTGCTATCCGAGACAGGGGATTGGGTCAGCCCCAGCATTTT. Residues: CSAIRDRGLGQPQHF.

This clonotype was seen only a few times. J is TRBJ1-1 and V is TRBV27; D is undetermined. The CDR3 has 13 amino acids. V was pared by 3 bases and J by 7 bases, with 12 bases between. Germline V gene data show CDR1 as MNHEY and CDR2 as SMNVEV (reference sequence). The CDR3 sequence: CASSLLRFGEAFF. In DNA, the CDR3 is TGTGCCAGCAGTTTGCTCCGGTTTGGTGAAGCTTTCTTT.

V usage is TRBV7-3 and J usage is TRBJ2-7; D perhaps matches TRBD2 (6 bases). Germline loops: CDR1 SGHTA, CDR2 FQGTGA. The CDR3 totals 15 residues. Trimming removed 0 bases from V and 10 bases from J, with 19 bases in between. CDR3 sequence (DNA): TGTGCCAGCAGCTTAACGGGGACTCCCGGGGCGGATCAGTACTTC. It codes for CASSLTGTPGADQYF.

In DNA form, the CDR3 reads TGTGCCAGCAGCTTAGGGGGGGGACTAGCGGGGGAGCAGTACGTC. It is translated as CASSLGGGLAGEQYV. The chain couples TRBV7-2 to TRBJ2-7, with 13 bases identical to TRBD2. Losses at the gene ends were 1 base for V and 7 bases for J; bases not matched to a gene: 4. The CDR3 is made up of 15 amino acids. The germline CDR1 and CDR2 sequences are SGHTA and FQGNSA.

The CDR3 protein is CSVETHSTGTPFF. CDR3 coding DNA: TGCAGCGTTGAAACACACTCCACAGGGACCCCATTCTTC. The gene calls are TRBV29-1 and TRBJ2-1, with D tentatively TRBD1 (6 bases). V dropped 2 bases and J dropped 16 bases, with 21 bases sitting between them. The CDR3 runs 13 residues. Germline values: CDR1 SQVTM, CDR2 ANQGSEA.

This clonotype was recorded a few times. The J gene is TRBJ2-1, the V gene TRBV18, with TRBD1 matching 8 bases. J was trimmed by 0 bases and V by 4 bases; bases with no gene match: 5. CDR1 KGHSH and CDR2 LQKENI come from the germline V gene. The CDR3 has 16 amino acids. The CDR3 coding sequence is TGTGCCAGCTCACAAGACAGGGGACCCTCCTACAATGAGCAGTTCTTC. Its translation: CASSQDRGPSYNEQFF. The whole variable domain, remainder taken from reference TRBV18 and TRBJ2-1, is NAGVMQNPRHLVRRRGQEARLRCSPMKGHSHVYWYRQLPEEGLKFMVYLQKENIIDESGMPKERFSAEFPKEGPSILRIQQVVRGDSAAYFCASSQDRGPSYNEQFFGPGTRLTVL.

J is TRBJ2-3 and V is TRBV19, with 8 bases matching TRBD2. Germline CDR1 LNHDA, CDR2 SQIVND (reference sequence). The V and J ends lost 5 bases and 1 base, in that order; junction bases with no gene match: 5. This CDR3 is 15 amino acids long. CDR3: CASSWSGSGTDTQYF. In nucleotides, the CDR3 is TGTGCCAGTAGTTGGAGCGGGAGTGGCACAGATACGCAGTATTTT.

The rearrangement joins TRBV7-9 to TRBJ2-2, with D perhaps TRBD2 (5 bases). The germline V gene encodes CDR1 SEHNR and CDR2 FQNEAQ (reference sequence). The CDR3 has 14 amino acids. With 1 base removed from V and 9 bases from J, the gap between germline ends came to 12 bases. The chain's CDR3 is CASSLGPGRRELFF. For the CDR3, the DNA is TGTGCCAGCAGCTTAGGCCCGGGAAGACGGGAGCTGTTTTTT.

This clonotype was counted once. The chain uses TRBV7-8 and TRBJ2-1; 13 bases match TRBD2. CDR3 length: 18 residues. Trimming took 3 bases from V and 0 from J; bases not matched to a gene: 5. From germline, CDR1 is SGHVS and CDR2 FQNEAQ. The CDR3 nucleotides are TGTGCCAGCAGCTTTCGGACTAGCGGGAGCTCCTCCTACAATGAGCAGTTCTTC. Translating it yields CASSFRTSGSSSYNEQFF.

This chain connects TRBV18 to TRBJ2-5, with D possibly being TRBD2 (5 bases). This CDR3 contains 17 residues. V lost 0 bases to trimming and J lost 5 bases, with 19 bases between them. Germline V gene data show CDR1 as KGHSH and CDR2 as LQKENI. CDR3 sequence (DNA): TGTGCCAGCTCACCACCGCAAGGACTTTCGTCTGGGGAGACCCAGTACTTC. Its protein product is CASSPPQGLSSGETQYF.

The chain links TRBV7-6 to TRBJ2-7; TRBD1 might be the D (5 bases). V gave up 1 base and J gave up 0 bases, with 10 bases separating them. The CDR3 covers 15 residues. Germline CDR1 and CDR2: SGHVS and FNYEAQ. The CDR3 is CASSLGADSSYEQYF. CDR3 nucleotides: TGTGCCAGCAGCTTAGGGGCCGACAGCTCCTACGAGCAGTACTTC.

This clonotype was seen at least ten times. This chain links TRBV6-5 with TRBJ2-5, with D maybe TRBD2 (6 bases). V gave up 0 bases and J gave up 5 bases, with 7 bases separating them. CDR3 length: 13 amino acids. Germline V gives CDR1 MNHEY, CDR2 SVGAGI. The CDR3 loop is CASSYSGGETQYF. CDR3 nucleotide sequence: TGTGCCAGCAGTTACTCTGGGGGGGAGACCCAGTACTTC.

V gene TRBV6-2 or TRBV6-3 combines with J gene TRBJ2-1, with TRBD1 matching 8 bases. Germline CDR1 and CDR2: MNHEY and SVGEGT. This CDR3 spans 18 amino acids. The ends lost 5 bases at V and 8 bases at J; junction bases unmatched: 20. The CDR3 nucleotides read TGTGCCAGCAGTGGAAGAGGGACAGGCCGTCAATCGGGGCATGAGCAGTTCTTC. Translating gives CASSGRGTGRQSGHEQFF.

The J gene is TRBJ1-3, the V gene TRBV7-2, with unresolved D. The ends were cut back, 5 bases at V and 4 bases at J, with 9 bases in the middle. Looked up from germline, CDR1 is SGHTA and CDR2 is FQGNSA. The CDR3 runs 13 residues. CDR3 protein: CASSRAWGNTIYF. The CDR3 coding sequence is TGTGCCAGCAGCCGGGCGTGGGGAAACACCATATATTTT. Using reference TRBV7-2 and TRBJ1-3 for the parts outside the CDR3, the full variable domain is GAGVSQSPSNKVTEKGKDVELRCDPISGHTALYWYRQSLGQGLEFLIYFQGNSAPDKSGLPSDRFSAERTGGSVSTLTIQRTQQEDSAVYLCASSRAWGNTIYFGEGSWLTVV.

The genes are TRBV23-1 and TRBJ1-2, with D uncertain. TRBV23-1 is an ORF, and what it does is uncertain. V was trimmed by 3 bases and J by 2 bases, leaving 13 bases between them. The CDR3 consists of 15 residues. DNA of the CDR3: TGCGCCAGCAGTCATCCGATGCACGGGAACTATGGCTACACCTTC. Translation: CASSHPMHGNYGYTF.

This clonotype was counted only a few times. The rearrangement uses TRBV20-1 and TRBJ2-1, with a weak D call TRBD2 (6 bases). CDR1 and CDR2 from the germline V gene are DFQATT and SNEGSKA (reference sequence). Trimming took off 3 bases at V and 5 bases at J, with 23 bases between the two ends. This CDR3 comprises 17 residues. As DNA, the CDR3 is TGCAGTGCTAGTGATCCCTCCCGCGGGATACCCGACAATGAGCAGTTCTTC. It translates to CSASDPSRGIPDNEQFF.